One T cell receptor (beta chain) is described in this entry. Its antigen remains undetermined. Base qualities are not recorded, but no much larger clone differs from it by a single base. The sample belongs to a study of blood T cell repertoires in COVID-19 (TCRdb year 2020). Context from the whole study: Samples covering the acute and convalescent phases of COVID-19 were provided by collaborators in the United States, Italy and Spain. Deeply sampled blood TCRbeta repertoires from subjects exposed to, actively infected with, or recovered from COVID-19 were included in the dataset. The repertoires were released in a freely available public database meant as a resource for research on the immune response to SARS-CoV-2. Where available, HLA class I and class II types were taken from metadata supplied by the sample provider and were not determined by assay-based typing. A de-identified subject ID, COVID-19 status, age in years and sex were almost always included in the sample metadata. The material from the prospective study consisted of cDNA or gDNA derived from T cells, B-cell-depleted T cells, or PBMCs. The samples were drawn from two sources: the first 160 participants of the ongoing ImmuneRACE study, and 1,254 subjects contributed by 6 global collaborators.

V is cut back by 0 bases and J by 9 bases, with 8 bases in the junction unmatched. Based on the germline V gene, the CDR1 and CDR2 sequences are KGHDR and SFDVKD. The CDR3 covers 17 residues, taking in both the cysteine and the phenylalanine. Only the CDR3 part of the read is kept: 51 bases, read in frame from the first base. TCRbeta CDR3 regions were amplified from genomic DNA using the immunoSEQ Assay, a bias-controlled multiplex PCR. The paper's data handling went like this. The number of nucleated cells in each sample was estimated from the amplification of reference gene primers within the assay. Sequence reads were collapsed and filtered to measure the absolute abundance of every unique TCRbeta CDR3 rearrangement. Productive Simpson clonality was computed per sample as the square root of Simpson's diversity index over productive rearrangements. TCRdb provides this immuneACCESS table in a form limited to in-frame rearrangements. Some clones are lacking; in checked studies, under half of them reflect an unresolved V gene, and why the rest are absent is not known. That table supplies the V and J calls and clone size; D and trimming were determined from the DNA. For this sample there are 250,000 to 350,000 clones; 85% to 90% appear just once. The top ten clonotypes cover over 9% of the sample.

One collaborating source in Seattle enrolled patients while the patients were actively infected and followed the patients over time throughout the course of disease. Each collaborating institution followed its own protocols to collect whole blood in K2EDTA tubes. Collaborator samples were shipped for TCRbeta analysis as frozen whole blood, isolated PBMCs, or DNA extracted from either sample type. Overall results and qualifications from the work: The amount of clinical and demographic metadata varied by source and participant and was provided uncurated.

The rearrangement combines TRBV24-1 with TRBJ1-6; TRBD1 fits 9 bases in the junction. The sample comprised peripheral blood. The sequence derives from a woman under 40 with COVID-19, enrolled during active disease. CDR3 protein: CATSDLRGTGLASPLHF. The DNA sequence reads TGTGCCACCAGTGATTTGCGTGGGACAGGGCTGGCTTCACCCCTCCACTTT.